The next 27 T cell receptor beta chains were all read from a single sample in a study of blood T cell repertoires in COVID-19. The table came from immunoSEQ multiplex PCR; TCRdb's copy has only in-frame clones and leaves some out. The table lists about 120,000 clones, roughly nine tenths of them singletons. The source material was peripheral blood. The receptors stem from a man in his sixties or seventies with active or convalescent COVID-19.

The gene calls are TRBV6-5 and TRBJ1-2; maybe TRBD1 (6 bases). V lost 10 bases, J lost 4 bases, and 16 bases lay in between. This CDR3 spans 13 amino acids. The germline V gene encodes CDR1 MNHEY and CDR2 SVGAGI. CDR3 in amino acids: CATQGFRGYGYTF. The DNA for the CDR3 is TGTGCCACCCAGGGATTCAGGGGCTATGGCTACACCTTC.

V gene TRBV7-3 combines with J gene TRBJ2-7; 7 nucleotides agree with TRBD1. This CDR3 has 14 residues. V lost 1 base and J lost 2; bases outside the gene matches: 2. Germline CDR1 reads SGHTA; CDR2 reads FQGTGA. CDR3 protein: CASSLKQGPYEQYF. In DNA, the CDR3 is TGTGCCAGCAGCTTAAAACAGGGGCCCTACGAGCAGTACTTC.

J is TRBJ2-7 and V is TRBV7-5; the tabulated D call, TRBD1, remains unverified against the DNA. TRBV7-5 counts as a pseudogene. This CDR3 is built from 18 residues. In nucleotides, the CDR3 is TGTGCCAGAAGCTCCAGGACAACTCTCGGGCTCGTAACCTACGAGCAGTACTTC. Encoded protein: CARSSRTTLGLVTYEQYF.

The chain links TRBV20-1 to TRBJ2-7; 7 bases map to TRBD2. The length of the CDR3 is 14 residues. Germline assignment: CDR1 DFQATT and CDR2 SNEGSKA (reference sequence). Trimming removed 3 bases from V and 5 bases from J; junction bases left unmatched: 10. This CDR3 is CSASHRVRGDEQYF. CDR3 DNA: TGCAGTGCTAGTCACAGAGTCCGGGGGGACGAGCAGTACTTC.

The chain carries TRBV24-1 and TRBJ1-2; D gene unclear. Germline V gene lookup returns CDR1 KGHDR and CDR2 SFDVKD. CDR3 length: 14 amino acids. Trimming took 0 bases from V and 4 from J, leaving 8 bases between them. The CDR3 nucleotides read TGTGCCACCAGTGATTTGGTCCGGGGCTATGGCTACACCTTC. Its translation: CATSDLVRGYGYTF.

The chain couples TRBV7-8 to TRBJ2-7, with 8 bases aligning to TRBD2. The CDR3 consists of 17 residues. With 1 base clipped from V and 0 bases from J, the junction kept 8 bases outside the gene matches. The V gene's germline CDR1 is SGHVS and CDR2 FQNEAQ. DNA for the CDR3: TGTGCCAGCAGCTTAGGTCCTAGCGGGTTCGCCTCCTACGAGCAGTACTTC. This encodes CASSLGPSGFASYEQYF.

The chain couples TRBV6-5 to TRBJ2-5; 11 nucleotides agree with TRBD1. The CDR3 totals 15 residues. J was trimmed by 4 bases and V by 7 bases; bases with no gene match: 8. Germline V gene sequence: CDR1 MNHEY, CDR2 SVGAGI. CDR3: CASKYRDRGAETQYF. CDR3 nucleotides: TGTGCCAGCAAGTACCGGGACAGGGGGGCAGAGACCCAGTACTTC.

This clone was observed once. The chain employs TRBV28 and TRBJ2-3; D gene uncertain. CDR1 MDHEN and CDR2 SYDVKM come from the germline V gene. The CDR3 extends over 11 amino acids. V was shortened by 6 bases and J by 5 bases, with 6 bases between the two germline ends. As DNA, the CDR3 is TGTGCCAGCAGCCCATTAGATACGCAGTATTTT. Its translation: CASSPLDTQYF.

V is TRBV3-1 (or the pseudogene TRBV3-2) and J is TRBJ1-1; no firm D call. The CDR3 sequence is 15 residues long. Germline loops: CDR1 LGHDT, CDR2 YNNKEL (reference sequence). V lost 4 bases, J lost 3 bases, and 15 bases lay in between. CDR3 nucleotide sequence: TGTGCCAGCAGCCCCTCTAGATTAATCCACACTGAAGCTTTCTTT. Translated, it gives CASSPSRLIHTEAFF.

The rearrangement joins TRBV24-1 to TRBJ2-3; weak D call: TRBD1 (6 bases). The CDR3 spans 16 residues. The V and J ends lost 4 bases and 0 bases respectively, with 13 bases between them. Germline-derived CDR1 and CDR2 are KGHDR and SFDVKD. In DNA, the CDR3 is TGTGCCACCAGTGACCCCTTACAGGGCAGCACAGATACGCAGTATTTT. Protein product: CATSDPLQGSTDTQYF.

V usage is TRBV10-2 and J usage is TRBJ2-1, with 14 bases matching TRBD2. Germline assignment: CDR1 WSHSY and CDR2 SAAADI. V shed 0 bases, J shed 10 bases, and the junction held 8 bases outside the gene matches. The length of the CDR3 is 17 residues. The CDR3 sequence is CASSESKGTSGSKEQFF. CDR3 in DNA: TGCGCCAGCAGTGAGTCGAAGGGGACTAGCGGGAGTAAGGAGCAGTTCTTC.

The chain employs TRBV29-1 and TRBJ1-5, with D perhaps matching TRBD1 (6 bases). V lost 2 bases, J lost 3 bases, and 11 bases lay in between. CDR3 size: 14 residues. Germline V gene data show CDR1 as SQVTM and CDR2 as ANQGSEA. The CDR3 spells CSVELGGTNQPQHF. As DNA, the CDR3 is TGCAGCGTTGAACTTGGGGGCACCAATCAGCCCCAGCATTTT.

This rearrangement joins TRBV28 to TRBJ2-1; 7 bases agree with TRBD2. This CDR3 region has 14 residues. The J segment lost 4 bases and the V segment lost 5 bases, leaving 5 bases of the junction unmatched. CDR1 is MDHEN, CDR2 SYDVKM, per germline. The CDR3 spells CASSTSASYNEQFF. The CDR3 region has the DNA TGTGCCAGCAGTACTAGCGCCTCTTACAATGAGCAGTTCTTC.

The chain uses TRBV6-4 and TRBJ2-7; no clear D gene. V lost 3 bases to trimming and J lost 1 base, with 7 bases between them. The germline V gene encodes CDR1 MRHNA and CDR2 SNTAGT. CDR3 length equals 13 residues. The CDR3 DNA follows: TGTGCCAGCAGTGAGAGGCCTTCCTACGAGCAGTACTTC. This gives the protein CASSERPSYEQYF.

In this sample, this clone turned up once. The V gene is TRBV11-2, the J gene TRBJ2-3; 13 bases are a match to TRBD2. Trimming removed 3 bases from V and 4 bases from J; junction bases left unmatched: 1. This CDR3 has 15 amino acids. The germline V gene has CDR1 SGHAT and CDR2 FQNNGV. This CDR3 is CASSLTSGRPDTQYF. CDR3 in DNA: TGTGCCAGCAGCTTGACTAGCGGGAGGCCAGATACGCAGTATTTT.

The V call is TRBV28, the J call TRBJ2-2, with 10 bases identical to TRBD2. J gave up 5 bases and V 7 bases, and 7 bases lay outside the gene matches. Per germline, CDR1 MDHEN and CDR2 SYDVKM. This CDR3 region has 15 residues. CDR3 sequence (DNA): TGTGCCAGCACGTTTACTAGCGGGAAGACCGGGGAGCTGTTTTTT. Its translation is CASTFTSGKTGELFF.

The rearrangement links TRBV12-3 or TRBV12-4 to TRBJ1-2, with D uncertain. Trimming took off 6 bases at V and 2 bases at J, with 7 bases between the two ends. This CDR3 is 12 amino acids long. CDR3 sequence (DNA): TGTGCCAGCAGGGCTTGGAACTATGGCTACACCTTC. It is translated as CASRAWNYGYTF.

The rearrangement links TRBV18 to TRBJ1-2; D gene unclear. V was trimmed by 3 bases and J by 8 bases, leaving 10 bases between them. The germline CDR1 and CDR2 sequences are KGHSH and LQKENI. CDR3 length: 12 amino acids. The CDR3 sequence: CASSPAERGYTF. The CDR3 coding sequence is TGTGCCAGCTCACCCGCCGAGCGCGGCTACACCTTC.

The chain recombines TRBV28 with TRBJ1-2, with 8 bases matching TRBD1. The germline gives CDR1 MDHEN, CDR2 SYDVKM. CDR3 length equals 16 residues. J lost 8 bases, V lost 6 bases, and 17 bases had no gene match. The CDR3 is CASRKDRASFFGGYTF. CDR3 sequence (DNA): TGTGCCAGCAGAAAGGACAGGGCTTCTTTCTTTGGGGGCTACACCTTC.

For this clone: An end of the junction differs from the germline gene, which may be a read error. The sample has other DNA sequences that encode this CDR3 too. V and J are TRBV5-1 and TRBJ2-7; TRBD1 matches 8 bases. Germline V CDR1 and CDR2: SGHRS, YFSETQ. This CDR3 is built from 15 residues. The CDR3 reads CASSFGSQGAYEQYF. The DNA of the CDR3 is TGCGCTAGCAGCTTTGGGTCCCAGGGGGCGTACGAGCAGTACTTC.

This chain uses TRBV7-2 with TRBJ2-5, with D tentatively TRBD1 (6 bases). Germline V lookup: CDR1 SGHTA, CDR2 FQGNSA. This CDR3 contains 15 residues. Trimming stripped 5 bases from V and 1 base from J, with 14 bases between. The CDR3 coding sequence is TGTGCCAGCAGCGCGGACAGCACCCTCCAAGAGACCCAGTACTTC. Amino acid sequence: CASSADSTLQETQYF.

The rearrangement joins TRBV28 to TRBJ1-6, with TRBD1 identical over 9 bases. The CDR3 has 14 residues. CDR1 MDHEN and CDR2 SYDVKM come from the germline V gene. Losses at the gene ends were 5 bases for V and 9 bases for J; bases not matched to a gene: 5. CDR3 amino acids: CASSAPGQGSPLHF. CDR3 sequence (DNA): TGTGCCAGCAGTGCCCCGGGACAGGGTTCACCCCTCCACTTT.

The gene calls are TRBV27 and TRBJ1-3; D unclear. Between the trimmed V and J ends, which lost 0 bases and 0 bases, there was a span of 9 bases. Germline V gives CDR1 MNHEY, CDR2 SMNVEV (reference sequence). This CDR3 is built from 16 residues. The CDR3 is CASSLSGGSSGNTIYF. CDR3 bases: TGTGCCAGCAGTTTATCCGGCGGGAGCTCTGGAAACACCATATATTTT.

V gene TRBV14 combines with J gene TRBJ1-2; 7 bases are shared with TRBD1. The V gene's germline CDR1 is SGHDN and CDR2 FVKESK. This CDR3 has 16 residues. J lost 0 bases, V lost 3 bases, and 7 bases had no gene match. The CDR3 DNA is TGTGCCAGCAGCCAGATGGGACAGAGAGCTAACTATGGCTACACCTTC. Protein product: CASSQMGQRANYGYTF.

CDR3 DNA: TGTGCCAGCATAGGGCTTGGGAGCACTGAAGCTTTCTTT. The encoded protein is CASIGLGSTEAFF. This chain connects TRBV28 to TRBJ1-1; D uncertain. V was trimmed by 7 bases and J by 4 bases, leaving 13 bases between them. From germline, CDR1 is MDHEN and CDR2 SYDVKM. The CDR3 covers 13 residues.

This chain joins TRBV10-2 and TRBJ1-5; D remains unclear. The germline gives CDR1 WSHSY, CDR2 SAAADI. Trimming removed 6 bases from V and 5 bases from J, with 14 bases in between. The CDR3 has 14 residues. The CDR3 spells CASRDTGGYQPQHF. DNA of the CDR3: TGCGCCAGCAGGGATACGGGTGGGTATCAGCCCCAGCATTTT.

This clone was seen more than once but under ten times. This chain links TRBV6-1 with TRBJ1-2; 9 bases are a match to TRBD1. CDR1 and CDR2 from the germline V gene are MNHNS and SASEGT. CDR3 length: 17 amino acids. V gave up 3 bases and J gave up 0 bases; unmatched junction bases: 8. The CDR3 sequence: CASSDPGQGVPNYGYTF. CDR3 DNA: TGTGCCAGCAGTGACCCGGGACAGGGAGTCCCTAACTATGGCTACACCTTC.